By its share, the clone carrying this TCR beta chain is medium-sized (0.01 to 0.1%). Antigen unknown. Amplification of TCR beta used genomic DNA extracted from peripheral blood. The data stem from a study of T cell repertoires in aging, cancer and after chemotherapy. Across the study: Patients with glioblastoma brain tumors were sampled before and after temozolomide-based therapy. About 9 million TCR reads made up the full dataset. Study results and caveats: Untreated cancer patients had significantly lower blood TCR diversity than age-matched healthy donors.

From germline, CDR1 is MNHNY and CDR2 SVGAGI (reference sequence). The CDR3 extends over 14 amino acids. V was trimmed by 7 bases and J by 4 bases, leaving 16 bases between them. A mixed TRB-A/B primer pool amplified rearranged TRB by multiplex touch-down PCR. TCRdb re-called the multiplex PCR reads through MiXCR, storing one row per CDR3 protein. The table has about 1,600 distinct CDR3 sequences, 21% seen once. This TCR derives from a human donor with a solid tumor. The chain carries TRBV6-6 and TRBJ2-5; D is ambiguous. The sample consisted of blood. Here the CDR3 reads CASTTGEVRETQYF. DNA of the CDR3: TGTGCCAGCACCACCGGAGAGGTACGAGAGACCCAGTACTTC.